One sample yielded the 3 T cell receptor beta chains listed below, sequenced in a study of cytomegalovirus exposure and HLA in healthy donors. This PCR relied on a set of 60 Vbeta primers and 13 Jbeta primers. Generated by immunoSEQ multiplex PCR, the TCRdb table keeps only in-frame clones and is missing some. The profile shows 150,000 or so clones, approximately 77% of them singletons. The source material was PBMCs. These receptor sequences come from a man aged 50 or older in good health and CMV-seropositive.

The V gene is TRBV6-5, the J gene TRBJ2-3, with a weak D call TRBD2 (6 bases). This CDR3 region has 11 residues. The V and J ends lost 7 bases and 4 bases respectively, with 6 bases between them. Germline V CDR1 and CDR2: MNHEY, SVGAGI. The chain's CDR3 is CASTSADTQYF. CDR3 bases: TGTGCCAGCACTAGCGCAGATACGCAGTATTTT.

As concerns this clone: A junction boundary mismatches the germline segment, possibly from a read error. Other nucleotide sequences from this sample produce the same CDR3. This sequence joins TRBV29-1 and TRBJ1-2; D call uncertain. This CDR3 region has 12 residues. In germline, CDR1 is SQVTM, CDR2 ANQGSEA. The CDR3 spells CSIEDDGDGYTF. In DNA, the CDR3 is TGCAGCATTGAGGATGACGGGGATGGCTACACCTTC.

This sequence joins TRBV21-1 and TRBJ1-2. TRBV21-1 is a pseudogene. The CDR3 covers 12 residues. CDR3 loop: CASSTRPDCYTF. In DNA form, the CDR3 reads TGTGCCAGCAGCACTCGCCCGGACTGCTACACCTTC.